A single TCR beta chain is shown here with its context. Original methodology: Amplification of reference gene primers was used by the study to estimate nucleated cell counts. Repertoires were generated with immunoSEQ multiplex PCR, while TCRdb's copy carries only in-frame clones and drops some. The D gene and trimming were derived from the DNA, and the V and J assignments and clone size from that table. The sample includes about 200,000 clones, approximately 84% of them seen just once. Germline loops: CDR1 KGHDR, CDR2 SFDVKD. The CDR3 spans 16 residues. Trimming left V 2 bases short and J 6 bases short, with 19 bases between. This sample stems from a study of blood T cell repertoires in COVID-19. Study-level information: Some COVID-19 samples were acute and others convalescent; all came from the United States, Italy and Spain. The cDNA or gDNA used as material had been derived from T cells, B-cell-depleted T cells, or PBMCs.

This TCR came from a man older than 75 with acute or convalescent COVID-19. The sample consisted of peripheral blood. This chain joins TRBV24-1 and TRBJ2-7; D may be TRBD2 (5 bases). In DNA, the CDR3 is TGTGCCACCAGTGATTCAGGAGGACTTGGTTATTCCGAGCAGTACTTC. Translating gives CATSDSGGLGYSEQYF.